Below, 10 T cell receptor beta chains from the same sample are listed, as sequenced in a study of blood T cell repertoires in COVID-19. Sequencing used immunoSEQ multiplex PCR; TCRdb keeps in-frame clones, though not all of them. The table includes 120,000 to 150,000 clones, about 84% detected once. Material for sequencing was peripheral blood. The receptors were sampled from a woman of 80 years or more in a cohort sampled during active or convalescent COVID-19.

The V call is TRBV2, the J call TRBJ2-1; TRBD1 agrees at 8 bases. The CDR3 is made up of 14 amino acids. Trimming at V came to 7 bases and at J to 7 bases, leaving 9 bases not matched to a gene. Looked up from germline, CDR1 is SNHLY and CDR2 is FYNNEI. The DNA for the CDR3 is TGTGCCAGCACGGGCAGGGGGCTTGTGAATGAGCAGTTCTTC. It is translated as CASTGRGLVNEQFF.

The CDR3 DNA sequence: TGTGCCAGCACGGCGGGCCAGGGGATGGGTAAACTGTTTTTT. This encodes CASTAGQGMGKLFF. This sequence joins TRBV2 and TRBJ1-4, with D possibly being TRBD1 (6 bases). The CDR3 spans 14 residues. Germline V gives CDR1 SNHLY, CDR2 FYNNEI. V lost 7 bases to trimming and J lost 11 bases, with 20 bases between them. Filled out from reference TRBV2 and TRBJ1-4, the complete variable domain reads EPEVTQTPSHQVTQMGQEVILRCVPISNHLYFYWYRQILGQKVEFLVSFYNNEISEKSEIFDDQFSVERPDGSNFTLKIRSTKLEDSAMYFCASTAGQGMGKLFFGSGTQLSVL.

This chain connects TRBV10-3 to TRBJ1-1; perhaps TRBD1 as D (6 bases). The CDR3 is 16 residues long. The V gene's germline CDR1 is ENHRY and CDR2 SYGVKD. V lost 11 bases and J 6 bases, leaving 28 bases between the germline ends. CDR3 sequence reads: CAVGGQGLAAMSEAFF. The CDR3 DNA follows: TGTGCCGTAGGCGGGCAGGGGCTGGCGGCAATGTCTGAAGCTTTCTTT.

This rearrangement joins TRBV19 to TRBJ1-1; D is perhaps TRBD1 (5 bases). Trimming removed 3 bases from V and 0 bases from J, with 14 bases in between. Germline V gives CDR1 LNHDA, CDR2 SQIVND (reference sequence). The CDR3 has 16 residues. This chain's CDR3 is CASSMPGDPMNTEAFF. In DNA, the CDR3 is TGTGCCAGTAGTATGCCGGGGGACCCAATGAACACTGAAGCTTTCTTT.

The rearrangement uses TRBV6-2 or TRBV6-3 and TRBJ2-1; 13 bases agree with TRBD2. CDR1 is MNHEY and CDR2 is SVGEGT in the germline V gene. The CDR3 totals 17 residues. The V and J ends lost 4 bases and 2 bases, in that order; junction bases with no gene match: 5. As DNA, the CDR3 is TGTGCCAGCAGTTCCCGACTAGCGGGGGGCCCCTACAATGAGCAGTTCTTC. Protein: CASSSRLAGGPYNEQFF.

This chain connects TRBV5-4 to TRBJ2-5; 11 nucleotides line up with TRBD2. The CDR3 consists of 15 residues. Germline CDR1 is SGHNT and CDR2 is YYREEE (reference sequence). Trimming took 2 bases from V and 4 from J; bases not matched to a gene: 4. CDR3 in DNA: TGTGCCAGCAGCTTTAGCGGGGGGGCGGTAGAGACCCAGTACTTC. Translating gives CASSFSGGAVETQYF.

The chain is built from TRBV2 and TRBJ1-4; a possible D gene is TRBD1 (5 bases). With 0 bases removed from V and 14 bases from J, the gap between germline ends came to 10 bases. The CDR3 extends over 12 amino acids. Germline CDR1 SNHLY, CDR2 FYNNEI. The CDR3 bases are TGTGCCAGCAGTGAAGCTTCGGACATCCTGTTTTTT. Translating gives CASSEASDILFF.

V is TRBV18 and J is TRBJ1-5, with a tentative D call TRBD1 (5 bases). Trimming took 5 bases from V and 7 from J, leaving 12 bases between them. Germline CDR1 KGHSH, CDR2 LQKENI. The CDR3 covers 13 residues. The CDR3 DNA reads as TGTGCCAGCTCAGGGCAGGGAACACAGCCCCAGCATTTT. It specifies CASSGQGTQPQHF.

The chain joins TRBV21-1 to TRBJ1-5. TRBV21-1 is termed a pseudogene. The CDR3 contains 14 residues. CDR3 residues: CASRPAGENQPQHF. The DNA for the CDR3 is TGTGCCAGCAGGCCGGCGGGGGAAAATCAGCCCCAGCATTTT.

This clone was observed a single time. The chain has TRBV5-1 and TRBJ2-1; weak D call: TRBD2 (5 bases). The CDR3 is made up of 16 amino acids. Per the germline V gene, CDR1 is SGHRS and CDR2 is YFSETQ. The V gene lost 0 bases and the J gene lost 4 bases, with 14 bases spanning the gap. The CDR3 here is CASSLAPYEGYNEQFF. CDR3 DNA: TGCGCCAGCAGCTTGGCCCCGTATGAGGGTTACAATGAGCAGTTCTTC.